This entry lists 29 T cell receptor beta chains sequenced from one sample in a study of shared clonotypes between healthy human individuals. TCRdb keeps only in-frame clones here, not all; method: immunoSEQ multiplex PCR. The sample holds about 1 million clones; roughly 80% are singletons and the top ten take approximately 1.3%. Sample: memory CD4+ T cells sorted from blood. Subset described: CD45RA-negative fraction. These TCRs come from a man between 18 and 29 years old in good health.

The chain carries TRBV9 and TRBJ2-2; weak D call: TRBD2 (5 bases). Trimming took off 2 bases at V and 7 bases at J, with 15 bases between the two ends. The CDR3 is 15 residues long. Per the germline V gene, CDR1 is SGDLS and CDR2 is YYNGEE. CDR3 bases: TGTGCCAGCAGCGTCTGGTCCGGAGGAGGCGGGGAGCTGTTTTTT. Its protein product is CASSVWSGGGGELFF.

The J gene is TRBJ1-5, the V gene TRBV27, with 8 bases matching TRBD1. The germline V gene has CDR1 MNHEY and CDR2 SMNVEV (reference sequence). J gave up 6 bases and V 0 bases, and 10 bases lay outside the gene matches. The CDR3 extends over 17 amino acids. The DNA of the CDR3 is TGTGCCAGCAGTTTATCCGGGGGCAGGGGGCGAGGTCAGCCCCAGCATTTT. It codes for CASSLSGGRGRGQPQHF.

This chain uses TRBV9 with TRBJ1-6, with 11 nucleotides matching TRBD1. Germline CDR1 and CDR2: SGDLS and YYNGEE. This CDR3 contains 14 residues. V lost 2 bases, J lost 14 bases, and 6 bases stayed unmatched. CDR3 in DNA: TGTGCCAGCAGCGTCGGGACAGGGGGTTTTGCCCTCCACTTT. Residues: CASSVGTGGFALHF.

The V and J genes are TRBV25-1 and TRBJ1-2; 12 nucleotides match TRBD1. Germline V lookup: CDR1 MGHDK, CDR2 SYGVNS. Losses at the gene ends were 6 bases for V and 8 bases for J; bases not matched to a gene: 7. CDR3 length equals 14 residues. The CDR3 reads CASRGTGGTWGYTF. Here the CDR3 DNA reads TGTGCCAGCAGAGGGACAGGGGGCACCTGGGGCTACACCTTC.

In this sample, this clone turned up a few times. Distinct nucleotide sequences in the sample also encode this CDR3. The CDR3 reads CASSLGQGLAKNIQYF. The CDR3 DNA sequence: TGTGCCAGCAGCTTGGGACAGGGGCTGGCCAAAAACATTCAGTACTTC. V is TRBV5-6 and J is TRBJ2-4; 8 bases match TRBD1. Losses at the gene ends were 0 bases for V and 1 base for J; bases not matched to a gene: 3. Per germline, CDR1 SGHDT and CDR2 YYEEEE. This CDR3 region has 16 residues. Together with reference TRBV5-6 and TRBJ2-4, the CDR3 gives the full variable domain: DAGVTQSPTHLIKTRGQQVTLRCSPKSGHDTVSWYQQALGQGPQFIFQYYEEEERQRGNFPDRFSGHQFPNYSSELNVNALLLGDSALYLCASSLGQGLAKNIQYFGAGTRLSVL.

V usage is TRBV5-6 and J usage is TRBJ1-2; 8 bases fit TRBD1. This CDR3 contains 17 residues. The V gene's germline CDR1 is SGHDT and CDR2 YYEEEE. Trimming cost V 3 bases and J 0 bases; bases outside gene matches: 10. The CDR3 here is CASSSRSTGATNYGYTF. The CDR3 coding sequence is TGTGCCAGCAGCTCCCGCTCGACAGGGGCTACTAACTATGGCTACACCTTC.

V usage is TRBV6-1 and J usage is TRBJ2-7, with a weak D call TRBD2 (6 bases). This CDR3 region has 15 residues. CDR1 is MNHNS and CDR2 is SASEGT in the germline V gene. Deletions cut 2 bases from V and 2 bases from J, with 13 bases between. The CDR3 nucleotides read TGTGCCAGCAGTGAATGGGTAGCGGACACCTACGAGCAGTACTTC. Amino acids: CASSEWVADTYEQYF.

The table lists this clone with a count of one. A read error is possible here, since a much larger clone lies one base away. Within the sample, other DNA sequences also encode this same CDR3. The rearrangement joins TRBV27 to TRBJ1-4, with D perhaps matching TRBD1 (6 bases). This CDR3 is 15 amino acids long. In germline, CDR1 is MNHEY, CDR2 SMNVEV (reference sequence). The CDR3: CASSWQGPGREKLFF. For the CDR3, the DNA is TGTGCCAGTAGTTGGCAGGGGCCGGGGCGGGAAAAACTGTTTTTT. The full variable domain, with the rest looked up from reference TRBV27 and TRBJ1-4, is EAQVTQNPRYLITVTGKKLTVTCSQNMNHEYMSWYRQDPGLGLRQIYYSMNVEVTDKGDVPEGYKVSRKEKRNFPLILESPSPNQTSLYFCASSWQGPGREKLFFGSGTQLSVL.

Here the CDR3 DNA reads TGTGCCTGGACCTTCGGTCGGGTAGCGGGAGTCGATGAGCAGTTCTTC. Translated: CAWTFGRVAGVDEQFF. The chain carries TRBV30 and TRBJ2-1; 9 bases agree with TRBD2. From germline, CDR1 is GTSNPN and CDR2 SVGIG (reference sequence). The CDR3 is made up of 16 amino acids. Unmatched junction bases numbered 15, after V lost 4 bases and J lost 8 bases.

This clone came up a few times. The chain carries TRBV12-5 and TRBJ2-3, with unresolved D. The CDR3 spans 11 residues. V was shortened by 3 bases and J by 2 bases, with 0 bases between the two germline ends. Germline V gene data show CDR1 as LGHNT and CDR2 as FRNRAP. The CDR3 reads CASGFTDTQYF. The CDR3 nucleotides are TGTGCTAGTGGTTTCACAGATACGCAGTATTTT.

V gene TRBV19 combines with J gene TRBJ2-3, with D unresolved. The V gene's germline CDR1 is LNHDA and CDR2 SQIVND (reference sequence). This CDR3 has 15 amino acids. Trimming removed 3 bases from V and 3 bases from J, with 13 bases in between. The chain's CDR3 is CASSMWGPRTDTQYF. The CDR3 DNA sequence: TGTGCCAGTAGTATGTGGGGTCCTCGAACAGATACGCAGTATTTT. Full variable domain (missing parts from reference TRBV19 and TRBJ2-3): DGGITQSPKYLFRKEGQNVTLSCEQNLNHDAMYWYRQDPGQGLRLIYYSQIVNDFQKGDIAEGYSVSREKKESFPLTVTSAQKNPTAFYLCASSMWGPRTDTQYFGPGTRLTVL.

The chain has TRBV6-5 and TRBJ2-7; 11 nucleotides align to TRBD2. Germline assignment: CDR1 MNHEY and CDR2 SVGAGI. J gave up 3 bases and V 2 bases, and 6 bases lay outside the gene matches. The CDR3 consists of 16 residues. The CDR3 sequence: CASSYLTTSGSYEQYF. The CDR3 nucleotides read TGTGCCAGCAGTTACCTCACCACTAGCGGGAGCTACGAGCAGTACTTC.

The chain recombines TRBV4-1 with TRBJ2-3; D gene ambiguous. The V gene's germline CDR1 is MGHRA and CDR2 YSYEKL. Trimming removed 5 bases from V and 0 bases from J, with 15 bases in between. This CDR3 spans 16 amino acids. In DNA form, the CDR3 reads TGCGCCAGCAGCACTGGATCGTTCCCTAGCACAGATACGCAGTATTTT. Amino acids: CASSTGSFPSTDTQYF.

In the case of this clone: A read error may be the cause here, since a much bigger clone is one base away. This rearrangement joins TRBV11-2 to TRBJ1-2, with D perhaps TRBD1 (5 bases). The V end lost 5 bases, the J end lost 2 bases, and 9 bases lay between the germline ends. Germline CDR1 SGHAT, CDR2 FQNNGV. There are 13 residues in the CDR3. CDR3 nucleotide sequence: TGTGCCAGCAGCCCGACAGAGAACTATGGCTACACCTTC. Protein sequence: CASSPTENYGYTF. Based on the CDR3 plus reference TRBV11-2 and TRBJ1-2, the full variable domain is EAGVAQSPRYKIIEKRQSVAFWCNPISGHATLYWYQQILGQGPKLLIQFQNNGVVDDSQLPKDRFSAERLKGVDSTLKIQPAKLEDSAVYLCASSPTENYGYTFGSGTRLTVV.

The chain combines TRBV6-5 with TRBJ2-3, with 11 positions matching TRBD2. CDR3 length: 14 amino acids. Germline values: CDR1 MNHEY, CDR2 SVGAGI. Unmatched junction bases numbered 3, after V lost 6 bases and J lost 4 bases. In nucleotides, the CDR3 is TGTGCCAGCAGAACTAGCGGGGGTCCAGATACGCAGTATTTT. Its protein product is CASRTSGGPDTQYF.

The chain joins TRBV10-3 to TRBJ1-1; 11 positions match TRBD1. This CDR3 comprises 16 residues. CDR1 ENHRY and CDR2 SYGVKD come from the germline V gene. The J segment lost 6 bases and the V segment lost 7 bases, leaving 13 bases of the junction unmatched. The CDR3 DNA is TGTGCCATCACCGATGGACAGGGGGCGCGGAGACCTGAAGCTTTCTTT. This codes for CAITDGQGARRPEAFF.

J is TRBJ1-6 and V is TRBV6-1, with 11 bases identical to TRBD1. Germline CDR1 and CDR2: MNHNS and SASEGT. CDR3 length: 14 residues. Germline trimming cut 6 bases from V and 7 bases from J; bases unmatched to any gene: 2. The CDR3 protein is CASRDRGRNSPLHF. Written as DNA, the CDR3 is TGTGCCAGCAGGGACAGGGGGCGAAATTCACCCCTCCACTTT.

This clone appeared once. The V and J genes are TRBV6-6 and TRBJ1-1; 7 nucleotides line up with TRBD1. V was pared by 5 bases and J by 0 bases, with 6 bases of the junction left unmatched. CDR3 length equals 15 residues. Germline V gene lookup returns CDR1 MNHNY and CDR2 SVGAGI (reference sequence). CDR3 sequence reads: CASSGDRVMNTEAFF. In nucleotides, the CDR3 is TGTGCCAGCAGTGGTGACAGGGTGATGAACACTGAAGCTTTCTTT.

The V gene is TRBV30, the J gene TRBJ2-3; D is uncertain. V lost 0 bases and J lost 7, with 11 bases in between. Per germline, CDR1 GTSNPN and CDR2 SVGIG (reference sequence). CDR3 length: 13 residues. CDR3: CAWSVIVAHTQYF. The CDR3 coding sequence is TGTGCCTGGAGTGTAATTGTTGCACATACGCAGTATTTT.

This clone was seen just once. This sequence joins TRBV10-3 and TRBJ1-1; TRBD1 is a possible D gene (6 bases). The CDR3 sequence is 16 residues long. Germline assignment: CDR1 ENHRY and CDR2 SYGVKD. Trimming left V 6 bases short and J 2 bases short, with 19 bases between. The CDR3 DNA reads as TGTGCCATCAGGATGGGGGGGCGCCGAGACAACACTGAAGCTTTCTTT. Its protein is CAIRMGGRRDNTEAFF.

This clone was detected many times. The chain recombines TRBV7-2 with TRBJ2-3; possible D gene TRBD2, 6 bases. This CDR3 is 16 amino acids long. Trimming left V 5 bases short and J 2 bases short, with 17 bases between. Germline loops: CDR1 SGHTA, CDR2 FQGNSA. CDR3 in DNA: TGTGCCAGCAGCCTACGACTAAGCGGGTACACAGATACGCAGTATTTT. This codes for CASSLRLSGYTDTQYF.

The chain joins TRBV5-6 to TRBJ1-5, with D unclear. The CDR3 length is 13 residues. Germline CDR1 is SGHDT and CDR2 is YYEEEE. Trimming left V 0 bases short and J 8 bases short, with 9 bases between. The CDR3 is CASSLVEMEPQHF. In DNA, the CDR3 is TGTGCCAGCAGCTTGGTTGAGATGGAGCCCCAGCATTTT.

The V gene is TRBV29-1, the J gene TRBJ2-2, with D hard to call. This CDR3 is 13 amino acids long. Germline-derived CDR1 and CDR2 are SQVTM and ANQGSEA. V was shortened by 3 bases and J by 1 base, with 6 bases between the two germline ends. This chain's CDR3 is CSVEGRNTGELFF. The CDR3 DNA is TGCAGCGTTGAGGGAAGGAACACCGGGGAGCTGTTTTTT.

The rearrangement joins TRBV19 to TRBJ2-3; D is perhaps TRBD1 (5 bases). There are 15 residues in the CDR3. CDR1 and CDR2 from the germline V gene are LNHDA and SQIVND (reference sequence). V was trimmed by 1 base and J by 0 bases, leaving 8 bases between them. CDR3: CASSIGTRSTDTQYF. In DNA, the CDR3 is TGTGCCAGTAGTATAGGGACAAGGAGCACAGATACGCAGTATTTT.

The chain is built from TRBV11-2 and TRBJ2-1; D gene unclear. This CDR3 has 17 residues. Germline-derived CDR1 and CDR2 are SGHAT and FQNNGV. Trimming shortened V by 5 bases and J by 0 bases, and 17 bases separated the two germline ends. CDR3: CASSPPIGSGSYNEQFF. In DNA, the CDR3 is TGTGCCAGCAGCCCCCCTATCGGCTCGGGCTCCTACAATGAGCAGTTCTTC.

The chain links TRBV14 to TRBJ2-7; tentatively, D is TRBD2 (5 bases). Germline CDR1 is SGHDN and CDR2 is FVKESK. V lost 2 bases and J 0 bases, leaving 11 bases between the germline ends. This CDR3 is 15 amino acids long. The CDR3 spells CASSQLGGYSYEQYF. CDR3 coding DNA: TGTGCCAGCAGCCAACTGGGCGGGTACTCCTACGAGCAGTACTTC.

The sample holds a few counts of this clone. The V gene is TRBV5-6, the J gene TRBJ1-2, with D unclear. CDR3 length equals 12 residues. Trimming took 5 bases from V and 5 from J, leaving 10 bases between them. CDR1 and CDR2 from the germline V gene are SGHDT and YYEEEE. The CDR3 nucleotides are TGTGCCAGCAGTCGTTCTCTATATGGCTACACCTTC. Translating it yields CASSRSLYGYTF.

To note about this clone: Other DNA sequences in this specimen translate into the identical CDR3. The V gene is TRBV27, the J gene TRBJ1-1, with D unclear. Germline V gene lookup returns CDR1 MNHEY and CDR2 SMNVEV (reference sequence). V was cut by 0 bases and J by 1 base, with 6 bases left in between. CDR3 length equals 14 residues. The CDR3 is CASSLSGGNTEAFF. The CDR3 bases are TGTGCCAGCAGTTTATCCGGCGGGAACACTGAAGCTTTCTTT.

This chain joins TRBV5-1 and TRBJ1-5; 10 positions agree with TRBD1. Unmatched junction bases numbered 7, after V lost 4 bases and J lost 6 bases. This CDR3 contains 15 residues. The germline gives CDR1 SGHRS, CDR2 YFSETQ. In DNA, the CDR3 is TGCGCCAGCAGCGCCGGGACAGGGGCGGGTCAGCCCCAGCATTTT. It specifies CASSAGTGAGQPQHF.